This T cell receptor (beta chain) was observed in a study of shared clonotypes between healthy human individuals (dated by TCRdb to 2019 to 2021). Regarding the complete study: A couple of women and a few men aged 18 to 49 years were included in the cohort. To estimate repertoire size and how much clonotype sharing occurs between individuals, the study deeply sequenced the blood TCR repertoires of roughly 5 healthy adults. Leukapheresis yielded between about 0.9 and 9 billion PBMCs per donor. To increase sequencing depth and limit assay-specific biases, TCR repertoire library preparation and sequencing were carried out by different laboratories using diverse techniques. For each donor, CD4 naive and CD4 memory were each given three plates, CD8 naive was given two plates, and CD8 memory was given one plate. Overall results and qualifications from the work: Higher generation probabilities were observed for clonotypes shared by all four sorted-subset donors than for non-shared clonotypes. Larger estimated clonotype richness was generally found for naive subsets than for memory subsets. Even with the large sequencing depth, rarefaction of the sorted-subset datasets indicated that sequencing was incomplete. Across four donors, 4.5% to 6.5% of naive CD4, approximately 4% of naive CD8, around 2.1% of memory CD4, and about 0.4% of memory CD8 clonotypes were shared. Sampling was restricted to blood, and TCR repertoires in tissue are likely to differ from TCR repertoires in blood. Based on pairwise subsampling, the degree of clonotype sharing among donors was expected to be affected by sequencing depth. The small number of donors limited the genetic and exposure-history diversity represented.

Using the deep immunoSEQ assay, multiplex PCR amplified TCR CDR3 regions from genomic DNA. Extracted genomic DNA from each cell subset was spread evenly across all wells of several immunoSEQ 96-well plates, with each plate serving as a replicate. For sorted subsets, around 200 ng genomic DNA, equal to approximately 30,000 T cell genomes, was loaded into each replicate PCR. Purified libraries were quantified with a Qubit 3.0 fluorometer, sized on a Bioanalyzer 2100, and re-quantified with the KAPA Library Quantification kit. Each immunoSEQ 96-well plate was sequenced on its own single-read 150-cycle Illumina NextSeq 550 flow cell. The original methods were these. Because only junctional sequences without quality scores were contained in the immunoSEQ output, filtering matching that applied to full-length reads could not be performed. Sequences were annotated with PyIR, a Python wrapper for IgBLAST v1.9, and V/J genes and CDR3 were assigned using IMGT germline references. Reads were filtered out if the reads had weak V/J assignments (E-value above 1e-6), no CDR3, stop codons, out-of-frame junctions, or ambiguous translated residues. V3J clonotypes were defined as sequences sharing an identical inferred V gene, J gene, and CDR3 amino acid sequence. To compute the percentage overlap between repertoires, the number of shared unique clonotypes was divided by the size of the smaller repertoire. Richness of each repertoire was evaluated using RTK rarefaction, the Chao1 estimator, and Recon v2.1 estimates of unobserved clonotypes. Generation probabilities were computed with OLGA for all TCRbeta clonotypes obtained by the gDNA method from several donors. Drawn from immuneACCESS, this table holds only the in-frame rearrangements with V and J called that TCRdb kept. Clones are partly lost; checked studies trace under half to an unresolved V gene and leave the rest unexplained. The DNA gave D and trimming, while V, J and clone size come from that table. The sample data list more than 2 million clones, and more than 90% of these were observed just once. The top ten clones comprise roughly 0.13% of the sample.

Healthy HIV-negative adults with no recently reported acute infections or vaccinations were included as donors. Every donor was a Caucasian adult living in Nashville, Tennessee, USA. CD4+ T cells were enriched by magnetic negative selection; naive cells were then positively selected on CD45RA, and the negative fraction formed the memory subset. Blood was collected by leukapheresis, and PBMCs were isolated by Ficoll-Histopaque density gradient centrifugation and then cryopreserved in liquid nitrogen vapor phase. Purity and quantity of every magnetically sorted T cell population were checked by analytical flow cytometry. Genomic DNA was isolated from every sorted fraction and measured by UV absorbance on a Nanodrop 2000c. A note on this clone: It lacks a known antigen. No much larger clone is present one base from it, and per-base qualities are unavailable.

Spanning cysteine to phenylalanine, the CDR3 consists of 14 amino acids. The retained sequence is limited to the CDR3, 42 bases, with the frame set at the first base. For CDR1 and CDR2, the germline V gene lists SGHRS and YFSETQ. The V end loses 3 bases and the J end loses 0 bases, and a stretch of 10 bases separates them. The source of this sequence is a man younger than 35 in good health. Source material: naive CD4+ T cells sorted from blood. In light of the paper, this sample's cell subset or site label describes: CD45RA+ positively selected. This sequence uses TRBV5-1 and TRBJ2-7; the D gene cannot be resolved reliably. In nucleotide form, the sequence is TGCGCCAGCAGCTGGGTTGGTAGCTCCTACGAGCAGTACTTC. The encoded protein is CASSWVGSSYEQYF.